The 13 T cell receptor beta chains presented below share a single source sample, sequenced in a study of cytomegalovirus exposure and HLA in healthy donors. Amplification used 60 Vbeta primers and 13 Jbeta primers. TCRdb's table, derived via immunoSEQ multiplex PCR, lists solely in-frame clones and lacks some. The sample lists over 150,000 clones, about two thirds occurring once. Sequencing was carried out using PBMCs. These receptors originate from a woman aged 25 to 45 in good health and CMV-seronegative.

The chain uses TRBV15 and TRBJ2-1; D is possibly TRBD2 (6 bases). CDR1 is LNHNV and CDR2 is YYDKDF in the germline V gene (reference sequence). The CDR3 spans 16 residues. With 1 base removed from V and 5 bases from J, the gap between germline ends came to 15 bases. The CDR3 DNA follows: TGTGCCACCAGCAGAGGGGGGGTAGCGGAAAACAATGAGCAGTTCTTC. It specifies CATSRGGVAENNEQFF.

The rearrangement links TRBV11-2 to TRBJ1-1; D may be TRBD1 (5 bases). The germline gives CDR1 SGHAT, CDR2 FQNNGV. The CDR3 extends over 19 amino acids. V shed 1 base and J shed 0 bases, with 21 bases lying between them. CDR3 bases: TGTGCCAGCAGCTTAGGTTTTGAGTTGGGGCAGCAAATGAACACTGAAGCTTTCTTT. Translation: CASSLGFELGQQMNTEAFF.

This clone was seen more than once but under ten times. The J gene is TRBJ1-1, the V gene TRBV12-5; 12 bases are a match to TRBD1. Germline CDR1 is LGHNT and CDR2 is FRNRAP. The V and J ends lost 7 bases and 0 bases, in that order; junction bases with no gene match: 18. The CDR3 sequence is 20 residues long. This CDR3 reads CASVFSGTGGSGGMNTEAFF. As DNA, the CDR3 is TGTGCTAGTGTCTTCTCCGGGACAGGGGGCTCGGGGGGTATGAACACTGAAGCTTTCTTT.

This clone was picked up a small number of times. The chain couples TRBV6-6 to TRBJ1-3; the match to TRBD1 covers 8 bases. Germline CDR1 and CDR2: MNHNY and SVGAGI (reference sequence). This CDR3 is 16 amino acids long. V gave up 4 bases and J gave up 0 bases; unmatched junction bases: 5. The CDR3 sequence: CASSLPGQVSGNTIYF. The CDR3 nucleotides are TGTGCCAGCAGTTTACCGGGACAGGTCTCTGGAAACACCATATATTTT.

The chain has TRBV11-2 and TRBJ2-7; 7 bases agree with TRBD2. Germline trimming cut 0 bases from V and 3 bases from J; bases unmatched to any gene: 2. This CDR3 has 14 residues. Germline CDR1 is SGHAT and CDR2 is FQNNGV. In nucleotides, the CDR3 is TGTGCCAGCAGCTTAGATACTAGCGTCTACGAGCAGTACTTC. Amino acid sequence: CASSLDTSVYEQYF.

The rearrangement joins TRBV28 to TRBJ2-7; D is uncertain. V lost 1 base and J 3 bases, leaving 7 bases between the germline ends. The CDR3 loop spans 13 amino acids. Germline assignment: CDR1 MDHEN and CDR2 SYDVKM. The CDR3 reads CASSLSPGYEQYF. The DNA for the CDR3 is TGTGCCAGCAGTTTATCTCCAGGCTACGAGCAGTACTTC.

This clone has more than one count but fewer than ten. J is TRBJ1-1 and V is TRBV19; 12 bases match TRBD1. The CDR3 has 17 amino acids. Germline lookup yields CDR1 LNHDA and CDR2 SQIVND (reference sequence). V shed 6 bases and J 1 base; nucleotides not matched to a gene: 9. The CDR3 nucleotides are TGTGCCAGTAGCCGAAAAGGGACAGGGGGCTGGAACACTGAAGCTTTCTTT. It is translated as CASSRKGTGGWNTEAFF. Filled out from reference TRBV19 and TRBJ1-1, the complete variable domain reads DGGITQSPKYLFRKEGQNVTLSCEQNLNHDAMYWYRQDPGQGLRLIYYSQIVNDFQKGDIAEGYSVSREKKESFPLTVTSAQKNPTAFYLCASSRKGTGGWNTEAFFGQGTRLTVV.

The chain carries TRBV18 and TRBJ1-5, with 7 bases aligning to TRBD1. CDR1 and CDR2 from the germline V gene are KGHSH and LQKENI. The trim removed 5 bases at V and 1 base at J, leaving 2 bases unmatched. The CDR3 covers 14 residues. Here the CDR3 DNA reads TGTGCCAGCTCAGAGGACAGGAGCAATCAGCCCCAGCATTTT. Amino acids: CASSEDRSNQPQHF.

This clone has just one count. V and J are TRBV5-1 and TRBJ2-1; 7 positions agree with TRBD1. Germline assignment: CDR1 SGHRS and CDR2 YFSETQ. V lost 0 bases, J lost 6 bases, and 3 bases stayed unmatched. This CDR3 comprises 14 residues. As DNA, the CDR3 is TGCGCCAGCAGCTTGGAAAGGGGGCCCAATGAGCAGTTCTTC. It encodes CASSLERGPNEQFF.

This clone was detected only a few times. For the CDR3, the DNA is TGTGCCAGCAGCCCTTCCCGGGACACCTACGAGCAGTACTTC. This encodes CASSPSRDTYEQYF. J is TRBJ2-7 and V is TRBV7-2, with D possibly matching TRBD1 (6 bases). The germline V and J ends were trimmed by 5 bases and 2 bases, with 13 bases remaining between them. CDR1 is SGHTA and CDR2 is FQGNSA in the germline V gene. The CDR3 loop spans 14 amino acids. The whole variable domain, filled in from reference TRBV7-2 and TRBJ2-7, reads GAGVSQSPSNKVTEKGKDVELRCDPISGHTALYWYRQSLGQGLEFLIYFQGNSAPDKSGLPSDRFSAERTGGSVSTLTIQRTQQEDSAVYLCASSPSRDTYEQYFGPGTRLTVT.

The chain combines TRBV15 with TRBJ2-5, with D tentatively TRBD2 (6 bases). Looked up from germline, CDR1 is LNHNV and CDR2 is YYDKDF (reference sequence). CDR3 length: 16 amino acids. The ends were cut back, 5 bases at V and 0 bases at J, with 16 bases in the middle. CDR3 sequence (DNA): TGTGCCACCAGCCTCGAAGGAGGGAACTACCAAGAGACCCAGTACTTC. Protein product: CATSLEGGNYQETQYF.

This clone was picked up one time. This chain joins TRBV2 and TRBJ1-5; 8 positions agree with TRBD1. V was pared by 8 bases and J by 4 bases, with 7 bases of the junction left unmatched. The germline V gene has CDR1 SNHLY and CDR2 FYNNEI. The CDR3 consists of 14 residues. CDR3 in amino acids: CASWTGMRNQPQHF. The CDR3 DNA reads as TGTGCCAGCTGGACAGGGATGAGGAATCAGCCCCAGCATTTT.

V usage is TRBV28 and J usage is TRBJ1-6; D remains ambiguous. The V end lost 6 bases, the J end lost 0 bases, and 9 bases lay between the germline ends. The CDR3 has 15 residues. Germline-derived CDR1 and CDR2 are MDHEN and SYDVKM. The CDR3 region has the DNA TGTGCCAGCAGCCCTGGGAGCTCCTATAATTCACCCCTCCACTTT. As protein: CASSPGSSYNSPLHF.